These T cell receptor beta chains were read from a single sample in a study of cytomegalovirus exposure and HLA in healthy donors. TCRdb's table, derived via immunoSEQ multiplex PCR, lists solely in-frame clones and lacks some. The table includes some 160,000 clones, 65% to 85% detected once. The sample consisted of PBMCs. The receptor source for this set is a man aged 55 to 69 in good health and CMV-seronegative. Both conserved end residues are part of each CDR3. A D gene is named only where the DNA matches it firmly. Expanded clones get a size class; other rows say once, few or many, or leave the size out.

TRBJ1-3 | . | . | TRBV6-1 | CASSEGIYSGNTIYF | TGTGCCAGCAGTGAAGGTATTTACTCTGGAAACACCATATATTTT
TRBJ1-2 | . | . | TRBV5-6 | CASRNIPHGYTF | TGTGCCAGCAGAAACATCCCCCATGGCTACACCTTC
TRBJ2-3 | few | TRBD2 | TRBV6-4 | CATLAGGSSTDTQYF | TGTGCCACCTTAGCGGGAGGATCATCCACAGATACGCAGTATTTT
TRBJ1-4 | . | . | TRBV2 | CASRVTGSNHEKLFF | TGTGCCAGCAGGGTTACCGGGTCCAACCATGAAAAACTGTTTTTT
TRBJ2-7 | . | TRBD1 | TRBV7-9 | CASSPRQGRFYEQYF | TGTGCCAGCAGCCCCCGACAGGGCCGTTTCTACGAGCAGTACTTC
TRBJ2-7 | . | TRBD1 | TRBV9 | CASSARDRDHEQYF | TGTGCCAGCAGCGCCCGGGACAGGGACCACGAGCAGTACTTC
TRBJ2-3 | . | TRBD1 | TRBV2 | CASSGTGMADTQYF | TGTGCCAGCAGTGGGACAGGGATGGCAGATACGCAGTATTTT
TRBJ1-4 | . | . | TRBV6-1 | CASTLGQIPNEKLFF | TGTGCCAGCACTCTAGGACAGATACCTAATGAAAAACTGTTTTTT
TRBJ2-1 | . | TRBD1 | TRBV18 | CASTTGTGDSHEQFF | TGTGCCAGCACCACCGGGACAGGGGATAGCCATGAGCAGTTCTTC
TRBJ2-5 | . | TRBD2 | TRBV5-4 | CASSLGGGRETQYF | TGTGCCAGCAGCTTGGGGGGGGGTCGGGAGACCCAGTACTTC
TRBJ1-3 | . | . | TRBV7-2 | CASSLTGTRAGNTIYF | TGTGCCAGCAGCTTAACTGGGACTCGCGCTGGAAACACCATATATTTT
TRBJ2-4 | . | . | TRBV28 | CASSKEGLAKNIQYF | TGTGCCAGCAGTAAGGAGGGATTAGCCAAAAACATTCAGTACTTC
TRBJ1-2 | . | TRBD1 | TRBV5-4 | CASSLWGGWTGNYGYTF | TGTGCCAGCAGCTTGTGGGGGGGGTGGACAGGGAACTATGGCTACACCTTC
TRBJ1-2 | once | . | TRBV6-6 | CASSPIKQVNYGYTF | TGTGCCAGCAGCCCTATAAAACAGGTTAACTATGGCTACACCTTC
TRBJ1-4 | many | TRBD1 | TRBV9 | CASSVRGQGDEKLFF | TGTGCCAGCAGCGTACGTGGACAGGGTGATGAAAAACTGTTTTTT
TRBJ1-5 | . | . | TRBV28 | CASSLPGSNQPQHF | TGTGCCAGCAGTCTTCCAGGGAGCAATCAGCCCCAGCATTTT